This section outlines one TCR beta chain sequence together with its context. This clonotype occurred a few times. The target of this receptor is not known. An end of the junction differs from the germline gene, which may be a read error. This sample was included in a study of response to subunit inactivated influenza vaccine (dated by TCRdb to the late 2010s). In terms of the full investigation: Deep quantitative profiling of the T cell receptor repertoire was used in the study to follow responses to a trivalent subunit inactivated influenza vaccine. Overall study results and their limits: According to the authors, only a limited number of new T cells may be recruited by each seasonal influenza vaccination.

From its cysteine to its phenylalanine, the CDR3 spans 14 amino acids. The only DNA kept is the CDR3, 42 bases in frame from the first base. As encoded in the germline V gene, CDR1 is MNHEY while CDR2 is SVGAGI. Libraries came from RT-PCR. Instrument on record: Illumina HiSeq 2500. In-frame beta chains were kept once TCRdb had trimmed the public reads at Q25 with fastp and called clones with MiXCR. Each entry is one CDR3 protein sequence, shown with its most common DNA and genes. In all, the sample holds 400,000 to 650,000 distinct CDR3 sequences, and around 7.7% of those were seen once. The ten top clones hold under 15% of the sample.

This specimen consisted of PBMCs from blood, obtained less than 25 months after vaccination. This receptor was identified in a man aged 50-75 years who received an inactivated influenza vaccine. Donor details come from another sample of the same person, matched by shared clones. The chain was built from TRBV6-5 and TRBJ1-4, and possibly TRBD1, on 5 matching bases. At the DNA level, the sequence is TGTGCCAGCAGTGACTCCGGGGGAAGAGAAAAACTGTTTTTT. It is translated as CASSDSGGREKLFF.